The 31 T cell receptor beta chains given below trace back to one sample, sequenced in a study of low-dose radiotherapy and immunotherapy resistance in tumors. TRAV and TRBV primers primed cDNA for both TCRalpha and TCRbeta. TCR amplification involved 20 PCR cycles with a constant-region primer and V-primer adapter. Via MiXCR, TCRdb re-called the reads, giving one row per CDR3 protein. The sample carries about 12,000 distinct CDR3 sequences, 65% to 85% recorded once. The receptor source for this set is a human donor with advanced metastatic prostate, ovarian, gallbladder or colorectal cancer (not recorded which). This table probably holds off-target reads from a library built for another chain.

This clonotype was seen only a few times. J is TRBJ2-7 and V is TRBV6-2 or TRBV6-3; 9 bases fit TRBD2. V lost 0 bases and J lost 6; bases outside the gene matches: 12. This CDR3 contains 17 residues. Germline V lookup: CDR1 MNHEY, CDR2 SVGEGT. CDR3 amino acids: CASSYSIVTTAGGEQYF. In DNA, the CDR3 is TGTGCCAGCAGTTACTCGATAGTAACTACAGCGGGAGGCGAGCAGTACTTC.

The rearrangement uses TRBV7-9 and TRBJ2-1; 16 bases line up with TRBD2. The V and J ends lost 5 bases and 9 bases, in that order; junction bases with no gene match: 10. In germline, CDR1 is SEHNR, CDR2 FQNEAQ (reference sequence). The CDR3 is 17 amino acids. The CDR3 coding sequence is TGTGCCAGCAGCCCCCGGGGACTAGCGGGAGGGTTGAGTGAGCAGTTCTTC. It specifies CASSPRGLAGGLSEQFF.

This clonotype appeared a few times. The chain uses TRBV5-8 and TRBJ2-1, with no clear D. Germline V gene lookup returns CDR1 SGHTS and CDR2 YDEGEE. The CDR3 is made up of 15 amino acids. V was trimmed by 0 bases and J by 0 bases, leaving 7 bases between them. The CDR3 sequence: CASSLDPSSYNEQFF. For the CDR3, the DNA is TGTGCCAGCAGCTTGGACCCTAGCTCCTACAATGAGCAGTTCTTC.

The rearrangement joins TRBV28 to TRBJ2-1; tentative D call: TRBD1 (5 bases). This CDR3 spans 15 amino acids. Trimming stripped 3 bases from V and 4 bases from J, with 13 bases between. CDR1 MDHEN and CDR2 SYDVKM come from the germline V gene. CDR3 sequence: CASSLMQGAYNEQFF. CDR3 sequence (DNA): TGTGCCAGCAGTTTGATGCAGGGTGCATACAATGAGCAGTTCTTC.

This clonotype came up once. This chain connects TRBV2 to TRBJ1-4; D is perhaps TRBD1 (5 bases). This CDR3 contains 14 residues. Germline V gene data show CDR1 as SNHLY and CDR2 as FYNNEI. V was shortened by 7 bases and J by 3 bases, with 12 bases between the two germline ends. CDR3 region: CASTFTGANEKLFF. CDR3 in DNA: TGTGCCAGCACCTTCACAGGAGCTAATGAAAAACTGTTTTTT. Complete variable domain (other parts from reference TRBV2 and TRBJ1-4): EPEVTQTPSHQVTQMGQEVILRCVPISNHLYFYWYRQILGQKVEFLVSFYNNEISEKSEIFDDQFSVERPDGSNFTLKIRSTKLEDSAMYFCASTFTGANEKLFFGSGTQLSVL.

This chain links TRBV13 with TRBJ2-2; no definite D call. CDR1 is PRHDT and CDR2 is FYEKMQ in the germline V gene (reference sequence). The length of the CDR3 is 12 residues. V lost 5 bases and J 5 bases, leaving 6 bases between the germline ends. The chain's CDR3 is CASSLATGELFF. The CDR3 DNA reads TGTGCCAGCAGCCTTGCAACCGGGGAGCTGTTTTTT. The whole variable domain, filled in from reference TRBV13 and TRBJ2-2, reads AAGVIQSPRHLIKEKRETATLKCYPIPRHDTVYWYQQGPGQDPQFLISFYEKMQSDKGSIPDRFSAQQFSDYHSELNMSSLELGDSALYFCASSLATGELFFGEGSRLTVL.

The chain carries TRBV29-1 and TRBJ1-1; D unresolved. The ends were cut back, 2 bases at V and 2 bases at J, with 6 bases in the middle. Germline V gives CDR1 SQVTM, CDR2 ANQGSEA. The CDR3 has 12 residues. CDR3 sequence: CSVESGNTEAFF. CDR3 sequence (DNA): TGCAGCGTTGAAAGTGGAAACACTGAAGCTTTCTTT.

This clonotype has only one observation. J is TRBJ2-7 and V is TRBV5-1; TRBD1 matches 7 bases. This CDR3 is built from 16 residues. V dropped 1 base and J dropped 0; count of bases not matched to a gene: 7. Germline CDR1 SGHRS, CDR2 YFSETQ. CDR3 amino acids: CASSLFGTASSYEQYF. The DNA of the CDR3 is TGCGCCAGCAGCTTGTTCGGGACAGCGAGCTCCTACGAGCAGTACTTC.

CDR3 residues: CASSVFDGTDTQYF. CDR3 DNA sequence: TGTGCCAGCAGCGTATTTGATGGCACAGATACGCAGTATTTT. V is TRBV9 and J is TRBJ2-3; D gene unclear. V was cut by 1 base and J by 1 base, with 7 bases left in between. CDR1 SGDLS and CDR2 YYNGEE come from the germline V gene. This CDR3 is 14 amino acids long.

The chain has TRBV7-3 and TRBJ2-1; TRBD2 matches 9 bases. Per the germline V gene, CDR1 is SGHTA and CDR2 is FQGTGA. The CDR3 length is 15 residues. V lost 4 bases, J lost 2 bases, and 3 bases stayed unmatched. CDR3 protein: CASSSGLATYNEQFF. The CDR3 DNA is TGTGCCAGCAGCTCTGGACTAGCGACCTACAATGAGCAGTTCTTC. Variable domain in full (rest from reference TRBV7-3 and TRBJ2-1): GAGVSQTPSNKVTEKGKYVELRCDPISGHTALYWYRQSLGQGPEFLIYFQGTGAADDSGLPNDRFFAVRPEGSVSTLKIQRTERGDSAVYLCASSSGLATYNEQFFGPGTRLTVL.

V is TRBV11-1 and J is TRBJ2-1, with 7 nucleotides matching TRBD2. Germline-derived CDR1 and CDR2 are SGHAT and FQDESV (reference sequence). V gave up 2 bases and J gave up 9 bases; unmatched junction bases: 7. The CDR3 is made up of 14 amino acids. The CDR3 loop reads CASSLLVAGTEQFF. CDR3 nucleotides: TGTGCCAGCAGCTTATTAGTAGCGGGCACTGAGCAGTTCTTC. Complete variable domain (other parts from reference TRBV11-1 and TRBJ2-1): EAEVAQSPRYKITEKSQAVAFWCDPISGHATLYWYRQILGQGPELLVQFQDESVVDDSQLPKDRFSAERLKGVDSTLKIQPAELGDSAMYLCASSLLVAGTEQFFGPGTRLTVL.

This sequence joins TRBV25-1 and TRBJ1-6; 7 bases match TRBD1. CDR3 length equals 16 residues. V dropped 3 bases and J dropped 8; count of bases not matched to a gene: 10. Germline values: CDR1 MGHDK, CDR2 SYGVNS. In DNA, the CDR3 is TGTGCCAGCAGTGACCATTACAGGGGTAGAGATTCACCCCTCCACTTT. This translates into CASSDHYRGRDSPLHF.

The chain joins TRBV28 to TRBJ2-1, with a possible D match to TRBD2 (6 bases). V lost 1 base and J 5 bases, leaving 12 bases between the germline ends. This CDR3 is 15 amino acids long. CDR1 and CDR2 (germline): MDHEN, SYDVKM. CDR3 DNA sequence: TGTGCCAGCAGTTTATCCGGGAGAATGAACAATGAGCAGTTCTTC. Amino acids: CASSLSGRMNNEQFF.

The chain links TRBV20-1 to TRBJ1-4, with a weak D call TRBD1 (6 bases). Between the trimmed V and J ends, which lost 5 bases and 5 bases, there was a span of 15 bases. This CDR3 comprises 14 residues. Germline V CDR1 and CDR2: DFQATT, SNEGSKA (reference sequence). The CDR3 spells CSAGRRGINEKLFF. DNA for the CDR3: TGCAGTGCTGGAAGAAGGGGGATAAATGAAAAACTGTTTTTT.

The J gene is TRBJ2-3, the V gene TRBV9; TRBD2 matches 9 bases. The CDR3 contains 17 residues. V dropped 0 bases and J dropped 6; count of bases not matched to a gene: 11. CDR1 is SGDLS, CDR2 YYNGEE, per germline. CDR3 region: CASSVGDSGRSKDTQYF. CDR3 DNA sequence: TGTGCCAGCAGCGTAGGGGATAGCGGGAGATCTAAGGATACGCAGTATTTT.

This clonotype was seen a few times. The CDR3 reads CAIREGANSPLHF. In DNA, the CDR3 is TGTGCCATCAGGGAGGGGGCTAATTCACCCCTCCACTTT. The chain couples TRBV10-3 to TRBJ1-6, with TRBD1 identical over 7 bases. The V gene's germline CDR1 is ENHRY and CDR2 SYGVKD. CDR3 length: 13 amino acids. V lost 6 bases, J lost 6 bases, and 2 bases stayed unmatched.

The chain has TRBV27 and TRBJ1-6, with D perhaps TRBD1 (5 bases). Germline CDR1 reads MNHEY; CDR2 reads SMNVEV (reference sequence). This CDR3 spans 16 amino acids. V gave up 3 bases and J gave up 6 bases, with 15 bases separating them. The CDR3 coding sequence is TGTGCCAGCAGTTTGGAACCTGGAAGGGGTAATTCACCCCTCCACTTT. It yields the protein CASSLEPGRGNSPLHF.

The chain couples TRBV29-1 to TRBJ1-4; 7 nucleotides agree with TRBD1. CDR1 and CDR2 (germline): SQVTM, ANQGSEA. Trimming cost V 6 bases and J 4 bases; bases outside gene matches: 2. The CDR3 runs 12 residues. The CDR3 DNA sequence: TGCAGCGTCCGGGACAGTAATGAAAAACTGTTTTTT. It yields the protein CSVRDSNEKLFF.

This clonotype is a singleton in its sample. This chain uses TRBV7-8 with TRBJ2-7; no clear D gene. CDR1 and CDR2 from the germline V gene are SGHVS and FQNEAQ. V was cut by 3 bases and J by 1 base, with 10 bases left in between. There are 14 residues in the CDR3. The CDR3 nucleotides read TGTGCCAGCAGCTTGGGCAGGAGTTCCTACGAGCAGTACTTC. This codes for CASSLGRSSYEQYF.

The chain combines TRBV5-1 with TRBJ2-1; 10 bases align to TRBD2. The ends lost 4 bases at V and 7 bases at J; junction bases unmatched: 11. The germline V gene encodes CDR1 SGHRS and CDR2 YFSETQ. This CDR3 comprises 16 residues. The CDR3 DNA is TGCGCCAGCAGCGATACATCTAGCGGGAGTAGAAATGAGCAGTTCTTC. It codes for CASSDTSSGSRNEQFF.

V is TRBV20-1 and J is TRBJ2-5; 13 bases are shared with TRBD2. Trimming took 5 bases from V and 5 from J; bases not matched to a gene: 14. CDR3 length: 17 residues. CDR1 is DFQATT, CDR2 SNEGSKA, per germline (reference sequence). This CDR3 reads CSAFALLAGGPSETQYF. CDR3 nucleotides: TGCAGTGCTTTCGCACTACTAGCGGGAGGGCCCTCGGAGACCCAGTACTTC.

CDR3 region: CASSQERFGANVLTF. CDR3 DNA: TGCGCCAGCAGCCAAGAAAGGTTTGGGGCCAACGTCCTGACTTTC. The chain employs TRBV4-3 and TRBJ2-6; D is unresolved. V was pared by 0 bases and J by 3 bases, with 6 bases between. Germline lookup yields CDR1 LGHNA and CDR2 YSLEER. The CDR3 length is 15 residues.

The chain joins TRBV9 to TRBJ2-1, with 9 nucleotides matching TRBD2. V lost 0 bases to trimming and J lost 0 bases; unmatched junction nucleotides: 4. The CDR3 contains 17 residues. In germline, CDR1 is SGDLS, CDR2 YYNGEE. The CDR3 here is CASSVDSGGSSYNEQFF. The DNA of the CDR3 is TGTGCCAGCAGCGTAGACAGCGGGGGGAGCTCCTACAATGAGCAGTTCTTC.

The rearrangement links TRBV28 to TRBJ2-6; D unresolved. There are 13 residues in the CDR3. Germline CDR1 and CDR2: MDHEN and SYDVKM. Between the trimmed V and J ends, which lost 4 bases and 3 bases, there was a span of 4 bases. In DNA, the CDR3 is TGTGCCAGCAGTTCCCTTGGGGCCAACGTCCTGACTTTC. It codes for CASSSLGANVLTF.

The CDR3 coding sequence is TGCAGTGCCCAGACAGTCTCCTACGAGCAGTACTTC. Amino acid sequence: CSAQTVSYEQYF. The V and J genes are TRBV20-1 and TRBJ2-7; weak D call: TRBD1 (5 bases). V was trimmed by 6 bases and J by 0 bases, leaving 9 bases between them. Germline V gene sequence: CDR1 DFQATT, CDR2 SNEGSKA (reference sequence). This CDR3 is built from 12 residues.

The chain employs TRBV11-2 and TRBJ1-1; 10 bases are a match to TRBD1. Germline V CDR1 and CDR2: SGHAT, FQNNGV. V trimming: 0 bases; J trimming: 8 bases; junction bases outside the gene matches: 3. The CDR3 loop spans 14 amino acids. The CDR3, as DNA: TGTGCCAGCAGCTTAGACCGGGACAGGGGAGAAGCTTTCTTT. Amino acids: CASSLDRDRGEAFF.

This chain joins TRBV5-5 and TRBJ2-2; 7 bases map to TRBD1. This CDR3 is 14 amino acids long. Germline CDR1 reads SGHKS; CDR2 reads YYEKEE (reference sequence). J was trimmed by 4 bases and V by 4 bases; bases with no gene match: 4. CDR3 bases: TGTGCCAGCAGCAGACAGGGTACCACCGGGGAGCTGTTTTTT. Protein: CASSRQGTTGELFF.

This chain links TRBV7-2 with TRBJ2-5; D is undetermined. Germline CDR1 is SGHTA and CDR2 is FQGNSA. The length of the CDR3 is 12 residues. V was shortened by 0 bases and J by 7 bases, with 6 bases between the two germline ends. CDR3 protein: CASSLALGTQYF. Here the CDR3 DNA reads TGTGCCAGCAGCTTAGCGCTGGGGACCCAGTACTTC.

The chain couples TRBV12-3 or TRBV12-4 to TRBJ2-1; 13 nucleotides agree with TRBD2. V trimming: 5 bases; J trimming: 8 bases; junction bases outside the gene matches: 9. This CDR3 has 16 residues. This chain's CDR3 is CASSRTSGRALDEQFF. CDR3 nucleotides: TGTGCCAGCAGTCGTACTAGCGGGAGGGCTTTGGATGAGCAGTTCTTC.

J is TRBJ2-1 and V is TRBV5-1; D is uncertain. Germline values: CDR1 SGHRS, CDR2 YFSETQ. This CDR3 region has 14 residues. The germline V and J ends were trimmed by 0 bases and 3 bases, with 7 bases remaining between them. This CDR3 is CASSLGDVYNEQFF. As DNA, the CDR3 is TGCGCCAGCAGCTTGGGGGATGTCTACAATGAGCAGTTCTTC.

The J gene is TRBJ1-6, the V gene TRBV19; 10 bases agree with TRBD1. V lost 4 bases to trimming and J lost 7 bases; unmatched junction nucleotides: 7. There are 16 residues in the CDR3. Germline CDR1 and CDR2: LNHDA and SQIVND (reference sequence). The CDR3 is CASSTGQGLTNSPLHF. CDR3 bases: TGTGCCAGTAGTACGGGACAGGGGCTAACCAATTCACCCCTCCACTTT. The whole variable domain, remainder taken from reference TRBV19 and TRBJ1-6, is DGGITQSPKYLFRKEGQNVTLSCEQNLNHDAMYWYRQDPGQGLRLIYYSQIVNDFQKGDIAEGYSVSREKKESFPLTVTSAQKNPTAFYLCASSTGQGLTNSPLHFGNGTRLTVT.